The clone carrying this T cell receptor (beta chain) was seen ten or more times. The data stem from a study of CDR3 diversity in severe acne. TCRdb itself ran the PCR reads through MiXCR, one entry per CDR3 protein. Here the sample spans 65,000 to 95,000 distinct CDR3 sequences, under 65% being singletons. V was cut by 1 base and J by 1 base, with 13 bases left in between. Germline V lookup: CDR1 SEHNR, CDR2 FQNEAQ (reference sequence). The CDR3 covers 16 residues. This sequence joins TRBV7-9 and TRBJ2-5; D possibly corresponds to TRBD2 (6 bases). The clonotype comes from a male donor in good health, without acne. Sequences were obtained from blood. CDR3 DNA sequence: TGTGCCAGCAGCTTAGTTGGTAGCGGATCCCAAGAGACCCAGTACTTC. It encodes CASSLVGSGSQETQYF.